This TCR beta chain originates from a study of early stage breast cancer tumors. This clone was counted a few times. The antigen is unknown. Clones were sequenced by immunoSEQ multiplex PCR, and TCRdb holds only the in-frame ones, with some missing. There are 50,000 to 65,000 clones in the sample; under 95% occur only once, and about 5% lies in the top ten. Study outcomes and limitations: Compared with adjacent normal breast tissue, tumors showed 2 to 2.5-fold greater T cell density and higher clonality.

The V gene end was trimmed by 3 bases and the J gene end by 4 bases; junction bases not matched to a gene: 4. Germline CDR1 and CDR2: GTSNPN and SVGIG (reference sequence). This CDR3 contains 13 residues. This sequence originates from a person between 65 and 80 years old with breast cancer. The sequenced sample was blood. This rearrangement joins TRBV30 to TRBJ1-2; TRBD1 matches 8 bases. CDR3 sequence reads: CAWSPGGGYGYTF. The CDR3 nucleotides read TGTGCCTGGAGCCCAGGGGGCGGCTATGGCTACACCTTC.